Below, 21 T cell receptor beta chains from the same sample are listed, as sequenced in a study of CD4+ T cells in melanoma (dated by TCRdb to the early 2020s). The library was made by the immunoSEQ multiplex PCR assay. TCRdb re-hosts the immuneACCESS table, in-frame sequences only. Its copies lack some clones; in the studies checked, an unresolved V gene accounts for under half of them, and the cause for the rest is not known. The sample data list 9,500 or so clones, and around 60% of these were observed just once. Together, the top ten hold around a quarter of the sample. Sequencing input: cells from a culture (not recorded whether cultured in vitro). Receptor source: a human donor with melanoma.

As for this clone: Relative to the germline gene, one junction end is altered; a read error may explain this. The CDR3 DNA sequence: TGTGCCAGCAGCTTTTCATCGACTAGTCAAGGGACCCAGTACTTC. It codes for CASSFSSTSQGTQYF. J is TRBJ2-5 and V is TRBV7-3, with D possibly being TRBD2 (6 bases). Germline CDR1 SGHTA, CDR2 FQGTGA. The CDR3 consists of 15 residues.

This clone was counted a single time. This rearrangement joins TRBV6-1 to TRBJ2-7; a possible D gene is TRBD1 (5 bases). The CDR3 covers 14 residues. The V end was cut by 4 bases, the J end by 0 bases, with 10 bases between. Germline V lookup: CDR1 MNHNS, CDR2 SASEGT. In nucleotides, the CDR3 is TGTGCCAGCAGTGCAGGGTGGTCCTCCTACGAGCAGTACTTC. Translated: CASSAGWSSYEQYF.

V gene TRBV19 combines with J gene TRBJ2-7; tentatively, D is TRBD1 (5 bases). This CDR3 comprises 15 residues. Germline CDR1 and CDR2: LNHDA and SQIVND (reference sequence). Trimming removed 5 bases from V and 2 bases from J, with 16 bases in between. The CDR3 region is CASSDGTGNTYEQYF. The CDR3 coding sequence is TGTGCCAGTAGTGATGGAACAGGTAATACCTACGAGCAGTACTTC.

This chain links TRBV19 with TRBJ2-3; 8 bases match TRBD2. Trimming took 10 bases from V and 4 from J; bases not matched to a gene: 7. The CDR3 runs 13 residues. Germline V lookup: CDR1 LNHDA, CDR2 SQIVND (reference sequence). The DNA for the CDR3 is TGTGCCACCAGAGCGGGGGAGGCAGATACGCAGTATTTT. Translation: CATRAGEADTQYF.

The rearrangement joins TRBV5-5 to TRBJ1-6, with 10 bases matching TRBD1. Germline CDR1 reads SGHKS; CDR2 reads YYEKEE (reference sequence). The CDR3 has 15 amino acids. The V and J ends lost 1 base and 7 bases, in that order; junction bases with no gene match: 2. The CDR3 protein is CASSLLGQGNSPLHF. The CDR3 nucleotides read TGTGCCAGCAGCTTGTTGGGACAGGGGAATTCACCCCTCCACTTT. Drawing the rest from reference TRBV5-5 and TRBJ1-6, the complete variable domain is DAGVTQSPTHLIKTRGQQVTLRCSPISGHKSVSWYQQVLGQGPQFIFQYYEKEERGRGNFPDRFSARQFPNYSSELNVNALLLGDSALYLCASSLLGQGNSPLHFGNGTRLTVT.

There are a few counts of this clone. This chain joins TRBV4-1 and TRBJ2-2, with D possibly TRBD2 on 6 matching bases. This CDR3 contains 16 residues. Germline CDR1 MGHRA, CDR2 YSYEKL. V lost 1 base and J 10 bases, leaving 19 bases between the germline ends. CDR3 protein: CASSQVFPREVVELFF. DNA of the CDR3: TGCGCCAGCAGCCAAGTATTTCCCAGGGAGGTCGTGGAGCTGTTTTTT.

This clone appeared a few times. The V and J genes are TRBV29-1 and TRBJ1-4, with D uncertain. Germline CDR1 reads SQVTM; CDR2 reads ANQGSEA. V was cut by 1 base and J by 5 bases, with 5 bases left in between. The length of the CDR3 is 12 residues. This CDR3 is CSVEASNEKLFF. As DNA, the CDR3 is TGCAGCGTTGAAGCCTCAAATGAAAAACTGTTTTTT.

CDR3 in DNA: TGTGCCAGCAGGCGCGAAAGGGGTAATGAAAAACTGTTTTTT. It codes for CASRRERGNEKLFF. This rearrangement joins TRBV6-6 to TRBJ1-4, with D tentatively TRBD1 (5 bases). The germline V gene encodes CDR1 MNHNY and CDR2 SVGAGI (reference sequence). CDR3 length: 14 amino acids. V was pared by 6 bases and J by 4 bases, with 12 bases between.

CDR3 amino acids: CASSPRTNLADTQYF. The CDR3 DNA is TGTGCCAGCAGCCCCCGGACTAATCTCGCGGATACGCAGTATTTT. The chain is built from TRBV9 and TRBJ2-3; tentatively, D is TRBD2 (6 bases). CDR1 SGDLS and CDR2 YYNGEE come from the germline V gene. The CDR3 covers 15 residues. The V and J ends lost 4 bases and 6 bases respectively, with 18 bases between them. Variable domain in full (rest from reference TRBV9 and TRBJ2-3): DSGVTQTPKHLITATGQRVTLRCSPRSGDLSVYWYQQSLDQGLQFLIQYYNGEERAKGNILERFSAQQFPDLHSELNLSSLELGDSALYFCASSPRTNLADTQYFGPGTRLTVL.

The rearrangement uses TRBV7-9 and TRBJ1-1; D is perhaps TRBD1 (6 bases). CDR1 and CDR2 (germline): SEHNR, FQNEAQ (reference sequence). With 2 bases removed from V and 5 bases from J, the gap between germline ends came to 9 bases. The CDR3 sequence is 13 residues long. In DNA, the CDR3 is TGTGCCAGCAGCTTACAGGGGAAGACTGAAGCTTTCTTT. Translating gives CASSLQGKTEAFF.

V is TRBV5-1 and J is TRBJ2-2; D possibly corresponds to TRBD1 (6 bases). V gave up 4 bases and J gave up 4 bases, with 26 bases separating them. The CDR3 covers 19 residues. The germline V gene encodes CDR1 SGHRS and CDR2 YFSETQ. The CDR3 loop reads CASSLGDRPQRWGTGELFF. Here the CDR3 DNA reads TGCGCCAGCAGCCTGGGAGACAGGCCCCAGCGGTGGGGCACCGGGGAGCTGTTTTTT. Full variable domain (remainder filled in from reference TRBV5-1 and TRBJ2-2): KAGVTQTPRYLIKTRGQQVTLSCSPISGHRSVSWYQQTPGQGLQFLFEYFSETQRNKGNFPGRFSGRQFSNSRSEMNVSTLELGDSALYLCASSLGDRPQRWGTGELFFGEGSRLTVL.

V usage is TRBV9 and J usage is TRBJ2-3, with TRBD2 matching over 12 bases. The V segment lost 0 bases and the J segment 4 bases; nucleotides outside the gene matches: 3. CDR1 is SGDLS, CDR2 YYNGEE, per germline. This CDR3 spans 16 amino acids. The CDR3 loop reads CASSVVPSGGADTQYF. As DNA, the CDR3 is TGTGCCAGCAGCGTAGTTCCTAGCGGGGGGGCAGATACGCAGTATTTT.

This clone was seen only once. The chain recombines TRBV5-1 with TRBJ2-5; 8 bases map to TRBD2. The CDR3 contains 16 residues. The trim removed 1 base at V and 1 base at J, leaving 6 bases unmatched. Germline CDR1 SGHRS, CDR2 YFSETQ. The CDR3, as DNA: TGCGCCAGCAGCTTGACCCGCCTAGCGGGCCAAGAGACCCAGTACTTC. The encoded protein is CASSLTRLAGQETQYF.

This clone was seen a single time. The V call is TRBV6-1, the J call TRBJ1-3; possible D gene TRBD1, 5 bases. The V gene's germline CDR1 is MNHNS and CDR2 SASEGT. The CDR3 totals 11 residues. V dropped 3 bases and J dropped 9 bases, with 6 bases sitting between them. CDR3 coding DNA: TGTGCCAGCAGTGAGGGGGTCACCATATATTTT. Translated: CASSEGVTIYF.

CDR3 coding DNA: TGTGCCAGCAGGCAACGGGACAGTAACTATGGCTACACCTTC. This gives the protein CASRQRDSNYGYTF. V usage is TRBV6-6 and J usage is TRBJ1-2, with 7 bases matching TRBD1. The CDR3 covers 14 residues. CDR1 is MNHNY, CDR2 SVGAGI, per germline (reference sequence). The V and J ends lost 6 bases and 1 base, in that order; junction bases with no gene match: 5.

This clone was found a few times. The J gene is TRBJ2-7, the V gene TRBV5-4; 12 bases line up with TRBD1. The CDR3 runs to 15 residues. V lost 4 bases to trimming and J lost 7 bases; unmatched junction nucleotides: 9. CDR1 SGHNT and CDR2 YYREEE come from the germline V gene (reference sequence). The CDR3 region has the DNA TGTGCCAGCAGCCAAGGGACAGGGGGCCCACGAGAGCAGTACTTC. Protein: CASSQGTGGPREQYF.

This clone has only one observation. The CDR3 here is CAIRKGINQPQHF. The CDR3 DNA follows: TGTGCCATCAGGAAGGGAATCAATCAGCCCCAGCATTTT. The chain links TRBV10-3 to TRBJ1-5; D unclear. Germline CDR1 ENHRY, CDR2 SYGVKD. V was pared by 6 bases and J by 3 bases, with 9 bases between. The length of the CDR3 is 13 residues.

This chain connects TRBV6-1 to TRBJ2-1; D remains unclear. This CDR3 is 11 amino acids long. Germline-derived CDR1 and CDR2 are MNHNS and SASEGT. The V and J ends lost 8 bases and 13 bases respectively, with 15 bases between them. The CDR3 bases are TGTGCCAGCCAATCGCCTCCTACACAGTTCTTC. Its translation: CASQSPPTQFF.

This clone occurred once. This chain links TRBV30 with TRBJ1-5; a possible D gene is TRBD1 (6 bases). V was clipped by 0 bases and J by 5 bases, with 8 bases between them. Germline V gives CDR1 GTSNPN, CDR2 SVGIG (reference sequence). CDR3 length equals 13 residues. CDR3 coding DNA: TGTGCCTGGAGTGTACAGGGACATCAGCCCCAGCATTTT. Translated, it gives CAWSVQGHQPQHF.

The V and J genes are TRBV11-2 and TRBJ1-1; the D gene is possibly TRBD1 (5 bases). V lost 0 bases to trimming and J lost 1 base, with 12 bases between them. The CDR3 spans 16 residues. The germline CDR1 and CDR2 sequences are SGHAT and FQNNGV. CDR3 bases: TGTGCCAGCAGCTTAGAATTTGGGGCCAAGAACACTGAAGCTTTCTTT. Its protein is CASSLEFGAKNTEAFF.

The chain is built from TRBV6-6 and TRBJ2-7, with D perhaps matching TRBD2 (5 bases). Per the germline V gene, CDR1 is MNHNY and CDR2 is SVGAGI (reference sequence). Trimming removed 6 bases at V and 0 bases at J, with 15 bases between. CDR3 size: 15 residues. The CDR3 coding sequence is TGTGCCAGCAGCCATGCCCGAGCGGCCTCCTACGAGCAGTACTTC. Translated: CASSHARAASYEQYF.